This T cell receptor (beta chain) is from a study of T cells after yellow fever vaccination. This clonotype was seen many times. Its antigen remains unknown. V dropped 3 bases and J dropped 2 bases, with 16 bases sitting between them. The CDR3 contains 17 residues. The study, taken as a whole, reports: Shared CD4/CD8 clonotypes were a small share, likely from convergent recombination.

In making TCR cDNA, 5'RACE template switching added a universal primer site and UMIs to it. TCRdb recomputed calls from the 5' RACE reads with MiXCR, one row per CDR3 protein. The sample yields about 630,000 distinct CDR3 sequences, around an eighth seen once. This sequence was found in a man younger than 45 who received the YFV17D yellow fever vaccine. The source was PBMCs, collected on the day of the yellow fever booster vaccination. This sequence joins TRBV12-3 or TRBV12-4 and TRBJ2-2, with a tentative D call TRBD1 (6 bases). The CDR3 loop reads CASSFTGNLLNTGELFF. The CDR3, as DNA: TGTGCCAGCAGTTTCACAGGGAACCTCCTTAACACCGGGGAGCTGTTTTTT.